These 21 T cell receptor beta chains came from one sample sequenced in a study of cytomegalovirus exposure and HLA in healthy donors. Researchers ran the PCR with 60 Vbeta and 13 Jbeta primers. TCRdb keeps only in-frame clones here, not all; method: immunoSEQ multiplex PCR. This sample's clone table lists some 70,000 clones. The sequenced sample was PBMCs. The receptors here all came from a middle-aged man in good health and CMV-seronegative.

In the case of this clone: The sample has other DNA sequences that encode this CDR3 too. The chain combines TRBV18 with TRBJ1-5; weak D call: TRBD1 (6 bases). Germline CDR1 and CDR2: KGHSH and LQKENI. The CDR3 length is 19 residues. The germline V and J ends were trimmed by 10 bases and 1 base, with 29 bases remaining between them. CDR3 region: CATSPGHSTGNMSNQPQHF. The CDR3 DNA reads TGTGCCACTTCACCCGGTCACTCCACAGGGAATATGAGCAATCAGCCCCAGCATTTT.

The rearrangement uses TRBV5-6 and TRBJ1-2; unclear D gene. CDR3 length: 15 residues. Per germline, CDR1 SGHDT and CDR2 YYEEEE. Trimming took 4 bases from V and 1 from J, leaving 14 bases between them. The CDR3 nucleotides are TGTGCCAGCAGCCCGGCTGAGCGAAGTAACTATGGCTACACCTTC. This codes for CASSPAERSNYGYTF.

CDR3 nucleotides: TGTGCCAGCAGCTTAGACGGGGTCCAAGAGACCCAGTACTTC. The encoded protein is CASSLDGVQETQYF. The chain recombines TRBV13 with TRBJ2-5, with D possibly being TRBD2 (5 bases). V lost 1 base to trimming and J lost 1 base, with 7 bases between them. The CDR3 is 14 residues long. Germline V CDR1 and CDR2: PRHDT, FYEKMQ (reference sequence).

The chain joins TRBV4-1 to TRBJ2-3; the D gene is possibly TRBD2 (5 bases). The ends were cut back, 0 bases at V and 0 bases at J, with 10 bases in the middle. This CDR3 has 16 amino acids. The germline V gene has CDR1 MGHRA and CDR2 YSYEKL. The chain's CDR3 is CASSQESRTSTDTQYF. The CDR3, as DNA: TGCGCCAGCAGCCAAGAATCTAGGACTAGCACAGATACGCAGTATTTT.

The chain combines TRBV18 with TRBJ1-1, with D hard to call. V shed 2 bases and J shed 2 bases, with 21 bases lying between them. Germline lookup yields CDR1 KGHSH and CDR2 LQKENI. The CDR3 runs to 18 residues. The CDR3 spells CASSPTGVLGVFNTEAFF. CDR3 nucleotides: TGTGCCAGCTCACCAACGGGAGTCCTGGGAGTCTTTAACACTGAAGCTTTCTTT.

The V call is TRBV7-2, the J call TRBJ2-1, with 8 bases fitting TRBD2. The CDR3 is 15 amino acids. The V segment lost 5 bases and the J segment 6 bases; nucleotides outside the gene matches: 9. Per germline, CDR1 SGHTA and CDR2 FQGNSA. The CDR3 reads CASSKSGGTSNEQFF. For the CDR3, the DNA is TGTGCCAGCAGCAAGAGCGGGGGTACCTCCAATGAGCAGTTCTTC.

The chain couples TRBV19 to TRBJ1-5; D gene unclear. V was pared by 3 bases and J by 9 bases, with 9 bases between. Germline V gives CDR1 LNHDA, CDR2 SQIVND (reference sequence). This CDR3 spans 12 amino acids. CDR3 bases: TGTGCCAGTAGTATCCCCCGCGGGCCCCAGCATTTT. Translated: CASSIPRGPQHF. Combining the CDR3 with reference TRBV19 and TRBJ1-5 gives the whole variable domain DGGITQSPKYLFRKEGQNVTLSCEQNLNHDAMYWYRQDPGQGLRLIYYSQIVNDFQKGDIAEGYSVSREKKESFPLTVTSAQKNPTAFYLCASSIPRGPQHFGDGTRLSIL.

V gene TRBV30 combines with J gene TRBJ2-1, with TRBD1 as a possible D gene (7 bases). Trimming took off 3 bases at V and 4 bases at J, with 19 bases between the two ends. There are 16 residues in the CDR3. Germline V CDR1 and CDR2: GTSNPN, SVGIG (reference sequence). CDR3 nucleotide sequence: TGTGCCTGGAGAACCACTTCAGGGGGGATATACAATGAGCAGTTCTTC. Translating it yields CAWRTTSGGIYNEQFF.

This chain connects TRBV19 to TRBJ1-1; possibly TRBD1 for D (5 bases). V lost 6 bases and J lost 5, with 16 bases in between. CDR1 is LNHDA and CDR2 is SQIVND in the germline V gene (reference sequence). The CDR3 is 14 residues long. The CDR3 here is CASSSGGVGTEAFF. DNA for the CDR3: TGTGCCAGTAGCTCCGGGGGGGTAGGGACTGAAGCTTTCTTT. Based on the CDR3 plus reference TRBV19 and TRBJ1-1, the full variable domain is DGGITQSPKYLFRKEGQNVTLSCEQNLNHDAMYWYRQDPGQGLRLIYYSQIVNDFQKGDIAEGYSVSREKKESFPLTVTSAQKNPTAFYLCASSSGGVGTEAFFGQGTRLTVV.

V and J are TRBV28 and TRBJ2-7; perhaps TRBD2 as D (5 bases). Germline CDR1 and CDR2: MDHEN and SYDVKM. This CDR3 region has 15 residues. Trimming took off 2 bases at V and 0 bases at J, with 11 bases between the two ends. The CDR3 sequence: CASSLGRDDSYEQYF. CDR3 coding DNA: TGTGCCAGCAGTTTAGGTCGGGATGACTCCTACGAGCAGTACTTC.

The chain links TRBV6-5 to TRBJ2-5; a weak D match, TRBD2 (6 bases). This CDR3 spans 15 amino acids. V lost 5 bases to trimming and J lost 1 base, with 14 bases between them. CDR1 is MNHEY, CDR2 SVGAGI, per germline. The CDR3, as DNA: TGTGCCAGCAGTCCTACGGGGGTTCGCCAAGAGACCCAGTACTTC. Translation gives CASSPTGVRQETQYF.

The V gene is TRBV2, the J gene TRBJ2-5; TRBD2 matches at 12 bases. The CDR3 spans 16 residues. J gave up 6 bases and V 2 bases, and 7 bases lay outside the gene matches. In germline, CDR1 is SNHLY, CDR2 FYNNEI. The CDR3 DNA sequence: TGTGCCAGCAGTGAATCGGCTAGCGGGGGGGTGAAGACCCAGTACTTC. Its translation: CASSESASGGVKTQYF. Together with reference TRBV2 and TRBJ2-5, the CDR3 gives the full variable domain: EPEVTQTPSHQVTQMGQEVILRCVPISNHLYFYWYRQILGQKVEFLVSFYNNEISEKSEIFDDQFSVERPDGSNFTLKIRSTKLEDSAMYFCASSESASGGVKTQYFGPGTRLLVL.

The chain combines TRBV5-6 with TRBJ2-7; D possibly corresponds to TRBD1 (5 bases). Trimming took 4 bases from V and 3 from J, leaving 11 bases between them. This CDR3 contains 13 residues. Germline V CDR1 and CDR2: SGHDT, YYEEEE. The CDR3 DNA reads as TGTGCCAGCAGCCTCGCAGGGCACTACGAGCAGTACTTC. It specifies CASSLAGHYEQYF.

The V gene is TRBV11-2, the J gene TRBJ2-5, with TRBD2 identical over 8 bases. Losses at the gene ends were 4 bases for V and 5 bases for J; bases not matched to a gene: 9. This CDR3 region has 15 residues. The germline V gene has CDR1 SGHAT and CDR2 FQNNGV. For the CDR3, the DNA is TGTGCCAGCAGCTCTGGGACTAGAGTTCTGGAGACCCAGTACTTC. Translating gives CASSSGTRVLETQYF.

This sequence joins TRBV5-6 and TRBJ2-5; TRBD1 matches at 9 bases. V gave up 4 bases and J gave up 5 bases; unmatched junction bases: 9. This CDR3 is 15 amino acids long. Germline V gene sequence: CDR1 SGHDT, CDR2 YYEEEE. Here the CDR3 DNA reads TGTGCCAGCAGCACGGGACAGGGCGTAACGGAGACCCAGTACTTC. Translation gives CASSTGQGVTETQYF.

The chain links TRBV6-4 to TRBJ1-6; 7 bases fit TRBD1. The CDR3 is made up of 13 amino acids. The V segment lost 9 bases and the J segment 9 bases; nucleotides outside the gene matches: 8. Germline V gene data show CDR1 as MRHNA and CDR2 as SNTAGT. The CDR3 DNA is TGTGCCAGAAAGGGACAGAGAAGTTCACCCCTCCACTTT. Its protein is CARKGQRSSPLHF.

V gene TRBV6-5 combines with J gene TRBJ2-7, with 10 positions matching TRBD1. The germline V gene encodes CDR1 MNHEY and CDR2 SVGAGI. J was trimmed by 7 bases and V by 0 bases; bases with no gene match: 6. The CDR3 has 15 residues. The CDR3 DNA is TGTGCCAGCAGTTACTCGGGGACAGGGGTTGGGGAGCAGTACTTC. Its protein product is CASSYSGTGVGEQYF.

V and J are TRBV5-1 and TRBJ2-2; TRBD2 might be the D (5 bases). The CDR3 has 15 amino acids. Per germline, CDR1 SGHRS and CDR2 YFSETQ. V lost 0 bases, J lost 5 bases, and 11 bases lay in between. For the CDR3, the DNA is TGCGCCAGCAGCTTGGAAGGAGGACTGACCGGGGAGCTGTTTTTT. Its translation: CASSLEGGLTGELFF.

The CDR3 bases are TGCAGCCTTGGGGAACCGGGACAGGGAAGAAAGACCCAGTACTTC. Protein product: CSLGEPGQGRKTQYF. The genes are TRBV29-1 and TRBJ2-5; 9 bases are a match to TRBD1. The V gene end was trimmed by 8 bases and the J gene end by 6 bases; junction bases not matched to a gene: 16. Germline V lookup: CDR1 SQVTM, CDR2 ANQGSEA. The length of the CDR3 is 15 residues.

The chain uses TRBV13 and TRBJ1-3; no clear D gene. CDR3 length: 14 residues. Trimming cost V 6 bases and J 1 base, with 10 bases left between them. CDR1 is PRHDT, CDR2 FYEKMQ, per germline (reference sequence). CDR3 in amino acids: CASSLGPSGNTIYF. Here the CDR3 DNA reads TGTGCCAGCAGTCTGGGCCCTTCTGGAAACACCATATATTTT.

CDR3 in amino acids: CASSQRDGDNSPLHF. Here the CDR3 DNA reads TGCGCCAGCAGCCAGCGGGACGGCGATAATTCACCCCTCCACTTT. This chain uses TRBV4-1 with TRBJ1-6; possibly TRBD1 for D (5 bases). The germline CDR1 and CDR2 sequences are MGHRA and YSYEKL. The CDR3 consists of 15 residues. Trimming cost V 3 bases and J 5 bases, with 11 bases left between them.